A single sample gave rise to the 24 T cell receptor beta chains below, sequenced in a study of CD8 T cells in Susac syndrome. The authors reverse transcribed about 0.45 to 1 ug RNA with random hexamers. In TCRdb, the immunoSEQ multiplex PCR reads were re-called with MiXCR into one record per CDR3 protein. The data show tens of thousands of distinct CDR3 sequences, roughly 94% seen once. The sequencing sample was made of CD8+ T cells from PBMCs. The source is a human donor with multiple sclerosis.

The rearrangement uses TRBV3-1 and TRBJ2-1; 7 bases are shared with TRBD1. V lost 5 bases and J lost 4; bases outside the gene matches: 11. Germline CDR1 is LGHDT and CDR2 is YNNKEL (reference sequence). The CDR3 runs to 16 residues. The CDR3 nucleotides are TGTGCCAGCAGCACGACCCCGGGACAGTCGTACAATGAGCAGTTCTTC. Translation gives CASSTTPGQSYNEQFF.

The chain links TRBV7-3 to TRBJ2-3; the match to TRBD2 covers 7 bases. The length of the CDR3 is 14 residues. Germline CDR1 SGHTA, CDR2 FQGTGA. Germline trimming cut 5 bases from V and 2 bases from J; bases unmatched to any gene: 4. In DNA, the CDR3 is TGTGCCAGCAGCCTCACTAGCGTCACAGATACGCAGTATTTT. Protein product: CASSLTSVTDTQYF. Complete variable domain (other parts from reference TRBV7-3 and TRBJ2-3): GAGVSQTPSNKVTEKGKYVELRCDPISGHTALYWYRQSLGQGPEFLIYFQGTGAADDSGLPNDRFFAVRPEGSVSTLKIQRTERGDSAVYLCASSLTSVTDTQYFGPGTRLTVL.

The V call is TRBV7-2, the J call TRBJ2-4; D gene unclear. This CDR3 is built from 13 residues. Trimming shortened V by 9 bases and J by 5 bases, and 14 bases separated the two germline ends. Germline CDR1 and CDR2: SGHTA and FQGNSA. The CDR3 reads CASLGPAQNIQYF. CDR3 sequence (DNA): TGTGCCAGTCTCGGGCCAGCTCAAAACATTCAGTACTTC.

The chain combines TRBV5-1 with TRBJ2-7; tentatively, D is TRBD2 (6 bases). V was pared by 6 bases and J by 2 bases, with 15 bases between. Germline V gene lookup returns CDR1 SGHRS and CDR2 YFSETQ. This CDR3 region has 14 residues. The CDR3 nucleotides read TGCGCCAGCACCCCCGGGACTCGAGCCTACGAGCAGTACTTC. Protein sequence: CASTPGTRAYEQYF.

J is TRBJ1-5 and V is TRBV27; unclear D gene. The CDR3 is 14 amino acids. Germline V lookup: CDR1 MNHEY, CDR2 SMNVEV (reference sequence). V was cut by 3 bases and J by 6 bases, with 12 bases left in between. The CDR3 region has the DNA TGTGCCAGCAGTTTGATTGGGTACGGTCAGCCCCAGCATTTT. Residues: CASSLIGYGQPQHF.

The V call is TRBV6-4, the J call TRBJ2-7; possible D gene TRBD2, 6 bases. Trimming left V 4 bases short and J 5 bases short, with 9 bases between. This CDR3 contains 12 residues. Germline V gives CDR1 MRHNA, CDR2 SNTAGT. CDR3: CASSGRAHEQYF. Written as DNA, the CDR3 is TGTGCCAGCAGTGGGAGGGCCCACGAGCAGTACTTC.

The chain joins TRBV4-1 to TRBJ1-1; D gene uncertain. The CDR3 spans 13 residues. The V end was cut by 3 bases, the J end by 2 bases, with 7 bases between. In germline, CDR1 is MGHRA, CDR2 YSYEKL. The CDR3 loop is CASSQGSNTEAFF. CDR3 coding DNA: TGCGCCAGCAGCCAGGGCAGCAACACTGAAGCTTTCTTT.

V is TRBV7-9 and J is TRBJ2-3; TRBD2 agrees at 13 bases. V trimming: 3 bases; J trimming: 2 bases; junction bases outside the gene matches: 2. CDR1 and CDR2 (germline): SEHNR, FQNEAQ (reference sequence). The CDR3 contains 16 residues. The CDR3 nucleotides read TGTGCCAGCAGCTTGGGACTAGCGGGGATCACAGATACGCAGTATTTT. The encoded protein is CASSLGLAGITDTQYF. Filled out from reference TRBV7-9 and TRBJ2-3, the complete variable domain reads DTGVSQNPRHKITKRGQNVTFRCDPISEHNRLYWYRQTLGQGPEFLTYFQNEAQLEKSRLLSDRFSAERPKGSFSTLEIQRTEQGDSAMYLCASSLGLAGITDTQYFGPGTRLTVL.

The CDR3 sequence is CASSSTLADNYNEQFF. The CDR3, as DNA: TGTGCCAGCAGCTCTACACTAGCGGACAACTACAATGAGCAGTTCTTC. The chain uses TRBV13 and TRBJ2-1; 8 bases map to TRBD2. V trimming: 4 bases; J trimming: 3 bases; junction bases outside the gene matches: 8. The CDR3 extends over 16 amino acids. In germline, CDR1 is PRHDT, CDR2 FYEKMQ (reference sequence).

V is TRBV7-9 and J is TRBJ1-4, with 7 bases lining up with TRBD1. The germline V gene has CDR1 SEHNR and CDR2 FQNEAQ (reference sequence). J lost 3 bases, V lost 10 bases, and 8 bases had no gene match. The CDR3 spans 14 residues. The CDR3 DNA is TGTGCCATGGGACAGCCAGGTGCTAATGAAAAACTGTTTTTT. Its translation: CAMGQPGANEKLFF.

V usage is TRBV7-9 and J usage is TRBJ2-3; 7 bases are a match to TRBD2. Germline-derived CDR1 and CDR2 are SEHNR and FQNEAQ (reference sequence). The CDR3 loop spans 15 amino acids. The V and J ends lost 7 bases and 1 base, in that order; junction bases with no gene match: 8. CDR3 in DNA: TGTGCCAGCACCTTCCCTAGCGGAGGCACAGATACGCAGTATTTT. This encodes CASTFPSGGTDTQYF.

CDR3 DNA sequence: TGCGCCAGCAGCCAAGGCAGCGAGGCCGGGGAGCTGTTTTTT. Translating it yields CASSQGSEAGELFF. The genes are TRBV4-1 and TRBJ2-2; D gene ambiguous. The CDR3 length is 14 residues. V was cut by 1 base and J by 6 bases, with 9 bases left in between. Germline CDR1 is MGHRA and CDR2 is YSYEKL.

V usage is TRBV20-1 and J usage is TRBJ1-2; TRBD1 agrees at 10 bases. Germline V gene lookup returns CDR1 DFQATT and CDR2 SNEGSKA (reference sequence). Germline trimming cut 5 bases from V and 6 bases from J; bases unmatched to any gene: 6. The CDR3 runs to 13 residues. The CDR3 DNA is TGCAGTGCTCCGACAGGGGGCGCCGATGGCTACACCTTC. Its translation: CSAPTGGADGYTF.

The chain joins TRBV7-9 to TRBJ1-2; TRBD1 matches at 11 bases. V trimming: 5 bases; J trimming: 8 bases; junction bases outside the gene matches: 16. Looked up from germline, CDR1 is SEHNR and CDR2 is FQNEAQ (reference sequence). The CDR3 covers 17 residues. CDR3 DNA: TGTGCCAGCAGCCTCATCTCATCCGGGACAGGGGGTCGGGGCTACACCTTC. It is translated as CASSLISSGTGGRGYTF.

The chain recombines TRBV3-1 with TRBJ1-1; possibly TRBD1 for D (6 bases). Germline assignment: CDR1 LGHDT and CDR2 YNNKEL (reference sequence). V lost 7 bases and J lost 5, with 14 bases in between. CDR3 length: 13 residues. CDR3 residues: CASKGTGRTEAFF. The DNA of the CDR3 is TGTGCCAGCAAGGGAACAGGGCGGACTGAAGCTTTCTTT. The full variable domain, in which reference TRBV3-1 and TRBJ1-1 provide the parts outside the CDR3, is DTAVSQTPKYLVTQMGNDKSIKCEQNLGHDTMYWYKQDSKKFLKIMFSYNNKELIINETVPNRFSPKSPDKAHLNLHINSLELGDSAVYFCASKGTGRTEAFFGQGTRLTVV.

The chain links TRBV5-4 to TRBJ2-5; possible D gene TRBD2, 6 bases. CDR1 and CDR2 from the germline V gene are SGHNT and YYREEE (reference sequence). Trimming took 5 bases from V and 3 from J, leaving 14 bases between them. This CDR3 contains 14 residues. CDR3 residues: CASRYWGVEETQYF. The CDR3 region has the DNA TGTGCCAGCAGGTATTGGGGGGTTGAAGAGACCCAGTACTTC.

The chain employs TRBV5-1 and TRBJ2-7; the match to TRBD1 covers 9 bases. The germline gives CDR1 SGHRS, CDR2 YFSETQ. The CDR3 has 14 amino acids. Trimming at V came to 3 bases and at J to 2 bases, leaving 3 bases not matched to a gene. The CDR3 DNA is TGCGCCAGCAGCTCTGGACAGGGGCCCTACGAGCAGTACTTC. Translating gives CASSSGQGPYEQYF.

The CDR3 nucleotides read TGTGCCAGCAGCCCAAGCGGTAGCCCAACTAATGAAAAACTGTTTTTT. The encoded protein is CASSPSGSPTNEKLFF. The chain is built from TRBV5-6 and TRBJ1-4; no clear D gene. V lost 4 bases to trimming and J lost 0 bases, with 13 bases between them. The CDR3 is 16 amino acids. CDR1 is SGHDT, CDR2 YYEEEE, per germline.

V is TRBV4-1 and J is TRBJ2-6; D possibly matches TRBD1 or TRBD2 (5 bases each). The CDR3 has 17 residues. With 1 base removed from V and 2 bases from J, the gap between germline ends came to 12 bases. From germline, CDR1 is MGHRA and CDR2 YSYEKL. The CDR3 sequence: CASSQVWDPAGANVLTF. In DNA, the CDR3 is TGCGCCAGCAGCCAAGTTTGGGACCCAGCTGGGGCCAACGTCCTGACTTTC.

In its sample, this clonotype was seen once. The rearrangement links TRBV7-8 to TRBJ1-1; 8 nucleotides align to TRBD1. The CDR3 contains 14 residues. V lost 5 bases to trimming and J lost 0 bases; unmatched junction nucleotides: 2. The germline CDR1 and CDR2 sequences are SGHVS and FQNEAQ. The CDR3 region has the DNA TGTGCCAGCAGCCAGGGGGCGGTGAACACTGAAGCTTTCTTT. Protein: CASSQGAVNTEAFF.

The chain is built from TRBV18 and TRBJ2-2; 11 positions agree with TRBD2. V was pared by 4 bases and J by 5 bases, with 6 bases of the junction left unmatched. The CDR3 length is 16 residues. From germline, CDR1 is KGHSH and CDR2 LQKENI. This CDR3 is CASSQLAGDRTGELFF. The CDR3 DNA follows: TGTGCCAGCTCACAACTAGCGGGAGACAGGACCGGGGAGCTGTTTTTT.

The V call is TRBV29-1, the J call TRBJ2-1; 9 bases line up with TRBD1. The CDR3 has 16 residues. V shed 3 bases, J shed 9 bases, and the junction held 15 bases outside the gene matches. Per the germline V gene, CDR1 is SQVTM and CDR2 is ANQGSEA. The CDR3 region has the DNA TGCAGCGTTGAGGGGACAGGGAAGTTTTCCGGCGTTGAGCAGTTCTTC. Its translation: CSVEGTGKFSGVEQFF.

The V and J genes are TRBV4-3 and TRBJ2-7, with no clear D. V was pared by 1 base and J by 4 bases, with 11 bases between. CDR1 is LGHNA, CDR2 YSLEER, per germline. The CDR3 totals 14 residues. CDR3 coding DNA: TGCGCCAGCAGCCAAGGAGCAGCTCGTTACGAGCAGTACTTC. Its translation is CASSQGAARYEQYF.

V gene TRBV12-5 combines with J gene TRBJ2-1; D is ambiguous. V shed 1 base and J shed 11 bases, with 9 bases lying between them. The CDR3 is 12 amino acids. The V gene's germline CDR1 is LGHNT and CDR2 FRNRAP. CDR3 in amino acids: CASGLGLLQQFF. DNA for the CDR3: TGTGCTAGTGGTTTGGGGTTATTACAGCAGTTCTTC.